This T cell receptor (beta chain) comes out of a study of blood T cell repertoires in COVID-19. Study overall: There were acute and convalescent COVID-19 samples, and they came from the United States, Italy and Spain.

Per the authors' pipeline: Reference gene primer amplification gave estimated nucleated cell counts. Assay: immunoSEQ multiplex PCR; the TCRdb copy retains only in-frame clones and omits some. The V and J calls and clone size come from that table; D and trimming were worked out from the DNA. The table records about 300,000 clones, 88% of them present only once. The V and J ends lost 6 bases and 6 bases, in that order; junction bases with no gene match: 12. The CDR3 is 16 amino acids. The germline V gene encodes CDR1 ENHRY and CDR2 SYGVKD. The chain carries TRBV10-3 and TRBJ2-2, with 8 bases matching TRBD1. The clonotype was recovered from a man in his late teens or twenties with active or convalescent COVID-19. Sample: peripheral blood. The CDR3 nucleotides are TGTGCCATCAGCCCCAGGGGGCGAGAGGAGGCCGGGGAGCTGTTTTTT. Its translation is CAISPRGREEAGELFF.